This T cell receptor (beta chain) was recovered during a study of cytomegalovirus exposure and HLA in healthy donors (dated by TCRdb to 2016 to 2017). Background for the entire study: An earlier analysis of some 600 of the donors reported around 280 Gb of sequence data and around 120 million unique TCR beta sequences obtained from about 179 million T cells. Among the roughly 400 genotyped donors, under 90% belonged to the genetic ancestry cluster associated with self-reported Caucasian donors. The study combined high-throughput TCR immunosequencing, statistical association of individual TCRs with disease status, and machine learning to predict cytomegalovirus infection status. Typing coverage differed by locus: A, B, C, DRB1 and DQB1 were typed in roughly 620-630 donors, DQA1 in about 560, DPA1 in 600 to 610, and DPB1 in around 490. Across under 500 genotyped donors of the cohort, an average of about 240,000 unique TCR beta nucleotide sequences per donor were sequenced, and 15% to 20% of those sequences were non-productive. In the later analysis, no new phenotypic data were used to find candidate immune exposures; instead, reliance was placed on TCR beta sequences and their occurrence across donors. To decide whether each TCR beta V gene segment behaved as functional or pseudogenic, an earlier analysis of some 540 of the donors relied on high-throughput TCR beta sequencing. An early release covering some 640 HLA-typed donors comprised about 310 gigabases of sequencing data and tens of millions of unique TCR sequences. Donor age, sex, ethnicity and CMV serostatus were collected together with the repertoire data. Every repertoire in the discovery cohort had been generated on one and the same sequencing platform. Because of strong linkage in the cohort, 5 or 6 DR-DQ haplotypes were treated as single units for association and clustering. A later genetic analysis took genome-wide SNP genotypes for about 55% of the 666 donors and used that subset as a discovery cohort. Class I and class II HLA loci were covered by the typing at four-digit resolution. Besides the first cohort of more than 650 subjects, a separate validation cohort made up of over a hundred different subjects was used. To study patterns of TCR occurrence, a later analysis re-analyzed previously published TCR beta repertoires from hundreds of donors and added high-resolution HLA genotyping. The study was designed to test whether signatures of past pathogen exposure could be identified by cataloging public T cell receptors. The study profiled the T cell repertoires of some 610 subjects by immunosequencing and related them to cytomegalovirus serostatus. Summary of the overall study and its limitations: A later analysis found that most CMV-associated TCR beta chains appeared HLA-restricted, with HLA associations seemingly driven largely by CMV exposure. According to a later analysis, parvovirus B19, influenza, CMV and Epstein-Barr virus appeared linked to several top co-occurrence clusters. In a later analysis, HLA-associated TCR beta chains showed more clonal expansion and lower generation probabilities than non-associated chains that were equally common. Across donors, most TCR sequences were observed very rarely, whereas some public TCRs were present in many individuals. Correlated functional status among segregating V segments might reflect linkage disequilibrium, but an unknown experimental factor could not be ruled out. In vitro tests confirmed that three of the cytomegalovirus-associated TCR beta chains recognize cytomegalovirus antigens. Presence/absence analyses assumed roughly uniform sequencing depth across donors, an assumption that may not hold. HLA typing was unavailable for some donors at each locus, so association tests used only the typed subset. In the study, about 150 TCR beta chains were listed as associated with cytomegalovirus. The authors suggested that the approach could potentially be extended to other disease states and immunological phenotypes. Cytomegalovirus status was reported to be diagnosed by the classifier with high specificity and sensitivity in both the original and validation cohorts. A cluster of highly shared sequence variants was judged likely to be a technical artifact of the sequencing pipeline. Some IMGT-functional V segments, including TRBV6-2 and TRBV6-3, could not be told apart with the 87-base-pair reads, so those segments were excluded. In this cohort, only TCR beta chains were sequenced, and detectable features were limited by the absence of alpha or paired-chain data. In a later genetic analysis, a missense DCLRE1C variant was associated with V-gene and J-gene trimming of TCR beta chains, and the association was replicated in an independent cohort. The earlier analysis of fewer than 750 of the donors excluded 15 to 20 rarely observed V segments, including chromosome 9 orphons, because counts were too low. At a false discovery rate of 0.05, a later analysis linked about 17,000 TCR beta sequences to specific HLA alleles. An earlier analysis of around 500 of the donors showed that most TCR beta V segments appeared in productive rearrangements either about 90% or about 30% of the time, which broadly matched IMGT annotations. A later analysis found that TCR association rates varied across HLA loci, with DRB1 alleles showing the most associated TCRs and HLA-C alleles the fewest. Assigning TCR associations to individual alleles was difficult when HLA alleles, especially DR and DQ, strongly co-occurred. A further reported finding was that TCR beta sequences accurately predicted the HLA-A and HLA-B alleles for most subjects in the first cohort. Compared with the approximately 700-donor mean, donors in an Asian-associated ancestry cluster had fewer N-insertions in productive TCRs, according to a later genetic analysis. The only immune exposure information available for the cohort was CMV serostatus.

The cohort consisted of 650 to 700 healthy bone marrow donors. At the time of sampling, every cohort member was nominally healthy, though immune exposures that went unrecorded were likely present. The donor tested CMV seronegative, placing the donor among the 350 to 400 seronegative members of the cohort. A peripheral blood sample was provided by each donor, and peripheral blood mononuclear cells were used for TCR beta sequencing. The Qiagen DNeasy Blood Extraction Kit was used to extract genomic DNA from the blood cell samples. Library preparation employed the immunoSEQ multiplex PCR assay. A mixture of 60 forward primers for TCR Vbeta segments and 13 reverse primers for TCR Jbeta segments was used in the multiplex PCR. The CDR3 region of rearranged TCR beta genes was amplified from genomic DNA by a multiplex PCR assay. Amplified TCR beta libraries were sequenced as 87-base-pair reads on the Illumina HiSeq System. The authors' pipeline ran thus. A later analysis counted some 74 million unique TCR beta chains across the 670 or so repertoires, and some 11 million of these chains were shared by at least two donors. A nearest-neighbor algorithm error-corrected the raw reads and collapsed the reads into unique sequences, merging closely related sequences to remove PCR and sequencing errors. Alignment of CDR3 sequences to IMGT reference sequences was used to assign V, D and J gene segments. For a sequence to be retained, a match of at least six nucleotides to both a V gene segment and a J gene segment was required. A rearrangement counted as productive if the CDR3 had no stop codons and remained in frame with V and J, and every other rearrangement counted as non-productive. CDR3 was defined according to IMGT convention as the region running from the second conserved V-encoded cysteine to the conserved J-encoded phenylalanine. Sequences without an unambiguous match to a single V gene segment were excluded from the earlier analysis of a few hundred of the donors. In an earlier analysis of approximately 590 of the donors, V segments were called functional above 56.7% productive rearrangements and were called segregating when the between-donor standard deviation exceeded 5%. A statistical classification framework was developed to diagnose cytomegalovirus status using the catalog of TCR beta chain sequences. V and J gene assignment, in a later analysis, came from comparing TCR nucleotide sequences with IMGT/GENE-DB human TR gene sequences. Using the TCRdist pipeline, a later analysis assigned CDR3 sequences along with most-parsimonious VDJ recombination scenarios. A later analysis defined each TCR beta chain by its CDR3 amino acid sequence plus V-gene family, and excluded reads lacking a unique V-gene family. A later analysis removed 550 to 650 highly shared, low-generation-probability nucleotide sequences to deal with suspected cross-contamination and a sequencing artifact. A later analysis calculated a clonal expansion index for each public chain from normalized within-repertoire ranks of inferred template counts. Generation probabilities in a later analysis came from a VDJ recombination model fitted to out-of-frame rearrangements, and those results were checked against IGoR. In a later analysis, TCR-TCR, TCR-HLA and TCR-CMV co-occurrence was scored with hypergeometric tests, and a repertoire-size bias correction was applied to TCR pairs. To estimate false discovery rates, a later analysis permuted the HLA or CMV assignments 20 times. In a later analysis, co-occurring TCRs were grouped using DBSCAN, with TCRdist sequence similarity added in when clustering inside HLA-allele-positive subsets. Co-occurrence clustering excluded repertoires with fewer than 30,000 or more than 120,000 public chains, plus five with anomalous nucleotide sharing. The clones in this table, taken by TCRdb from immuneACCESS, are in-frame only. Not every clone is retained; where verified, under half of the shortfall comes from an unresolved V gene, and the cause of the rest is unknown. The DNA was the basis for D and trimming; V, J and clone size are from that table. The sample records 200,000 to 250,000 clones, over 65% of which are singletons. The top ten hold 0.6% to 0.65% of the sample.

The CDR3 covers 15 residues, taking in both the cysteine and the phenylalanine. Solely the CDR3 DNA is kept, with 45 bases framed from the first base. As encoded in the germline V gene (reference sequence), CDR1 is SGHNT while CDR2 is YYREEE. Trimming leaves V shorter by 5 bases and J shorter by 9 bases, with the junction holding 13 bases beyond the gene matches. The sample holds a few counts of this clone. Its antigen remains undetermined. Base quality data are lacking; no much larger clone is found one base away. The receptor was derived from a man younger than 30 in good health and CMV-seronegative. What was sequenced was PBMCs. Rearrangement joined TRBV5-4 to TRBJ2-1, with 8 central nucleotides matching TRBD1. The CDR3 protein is CASRLTGVTVTEQFF. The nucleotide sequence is TGTGCCAGCAGATTGACAGGGGTTACTGTCACTGAGCAGTTCTTC.